These T cell receptor beta chains were read from a single sample in a study of shared clonotypes between healthy human individuals. The table came from immunoSEQ multiplex PCR; TCRdb's copy has only in-frame clones and leaves some out. The data show 2 million to 3 million clones, over 85% seen once. Sequenced: naive CD4+ T cells from PBMCs. The receptors shown here come from a man aged 18-30 years in good health. Some clones in this sample may be carry-over from other donors' samples. The CDR3 runs from the conserved cysteine through the conserved F or W. D genes are given only for firm matches. Clone sizes are given selectively: once, few, many, or a class where the clone is expanded.

v_gene	abundance	j_gene	d_gene	CDR3aa	CDR3nt
TRBV9	once	TRBJ2-1	-	CASSLLGDSYNEQFF	TGTGCCAGCAGCCTCTTAGGGGACTCCTACAATGAGCAGTTCTTC
TRBV28	-	TRBJ1-1	-	CASSPWGPMGTEAFF	TGTGCCAGCAGCCCCTGGGGGCCCATGGGCACTGAAGCTTTCTTT
TRBV12-5	-	TRBJ1-2	-	CASGLHLQGDGYTF	TGTGCTAGTGGTTTGCACTTACAGGGCGATGGCTACACCTTC
TRBV6-1	-	TRBJ1-2	TRBD1	CASRVGQGSYGYTF	TGTGCCAGCAGGGTAGGACAGGGATCCTATGGCTACACCTTC
TRBV27	-	TRBJ1-2	TRBD1	CASRSLGQGTYGYTF	TGTGCCAGCAGGAGTTTGGGACAGGGTACCTATGGCTACACCTTC
TRBV9	-	TRBJ2-2	-	CASSPRGANTGELFF	TGTGCCAGCAGCCCAAGAGGAGCGAACACCGGGGAGCTGTTTTTT
TRBV6-4	-	TRBJ2-2	-	CASSDSQRRELFF	TGTGCCAGCAGTGACTCCCAGCGAAGGGAGCTGTTTTTT
TRBV7-9	-	TRBJ2-5	-	CASSLYRNTYQETQYF	TGTGCCAGCAGCTTGTACAGGAACACTTACCAAGAGACCCAGTACTTC
TRBV9	-	TRBJ1-2	-	CASARGVNYGYTF	TGTGCCAGCGCCCGGGGTGTTAACTATGGCTACACCTTC
TRBV7-9	-	TRBJ2-3	TRBD2	CASSFHGLAGVYSTDTQYF	TGTGCCAGCAGCTTCCACGGACTAGCGGGGGTCTATTCCACAGATACGCAGTATTTT
TRBV6-5	-	TRBJ1-3	-	CASSQGGSGSTIYF	TGTGCCAGCAGTCAAGGGGGGTCTGGAAGCACCATATATTTT
TRBV19	-	TRBJ1-1	-	CASRPTSKTWDTEAFF	TGTGCCAGTAGGCCGACGAGCAAAACGTGGGACACTGAAGCTTTCTTT
TRBV28	-	TRBJ2-7	-	CASTSPGEQYF	TGTGCCAGCACCTCCCCCGGCGAGCAGTACTTC
TRBV27	-	TRBJ2-3	-	CASRSLTRTVLTDTQYF	TGTGCCAGCAGGAGCTTGACTCGGACAGTACTCACAGATACGCAGTATTTT
TRBV28	once	TRBJ2-1	-	CASSLPDRHNEQFF	TGTGCCAGCAGTTTACCCGACCGTCACAATGAGCAGTTCTTC
TRBV19	-	TRBJ1-5	TRBD1	CASRAGGALSNQPQHF	TGTGCCAGCCGTGCAGGGGGAGCCCTTAGCAATCAGCCCCAGCATTTT
TRBV5-4	once	TRBJ2-2	TRBD1	CASSPGQENTGELFF	TGTGCCAGCAGCCCCGGACAGGAAAACACCGGGGAGCTGTTTTTT
TRBV19	-	TRBJ2-3	TRBD2	CASSIGGAGGADTQYF	TGTGCCAGTAGTATAGGGGGGGCGGGAGGAGCAGATACGCAGTATTTT
TRBV28	-	TRBJ2-3	TRBD2	CASRASLGTSGNTDTQYF	TGTGCCAGCAGAGCCTCACTCGGGACTAGCGGGAACACAGATACGCAGTATTTT
TRBV5-1	-	TRBJ1-2	TRBD1	CASSLLGQGSYGYTF	TGCGCCAGCAGCTTACTAGGACAGGGGAGCTATGGCTACACCTTC
TRBV4-1	-	TRBJ2-1	-	CASSHLLGTGSSYNEQFF	TGCGCCAGCAGCCACCTACTTGGGACGGGTAGCTCCTACAATGAGCAGTTCTTC
TRBV9	-	TRBJ2-5	TRBD1	CASSLSGTEGETQYF	TGTGCCAGCTCCCTAAGTGGGACAGAAGGAGAGACCCAGTACTTC
TRBV7-2	-	TRBJ2-1	TRBD2	CASSWGGTGVSYNEQFF	TGTGCCAGCAGCTGGGGAGGGACGGGAGTCTCCTACAATGAGCAGTTCTTC
TRBV5-4	-	TRBJ2-3	-	CASSKERGVDTQYF	TGTGCCAGCAGCAAAGAAAGGGGGGTGGATACGCAGTATTTT
TRBV18	-	TRBJ1-2	-	CASSSRDLGGYTF	TGTGCCAGCTCATCCCGGGACTTGGGAGGCTACACCTTC
TRBV28	-	TRBJ2-7	TRBD2	CASSLGTSATTRGEQYF	TGTGCCAGCAGTCTAGGGACTAGCGCCACGACACGTGGCGAGCAGTACTTC
TRBV5-1	-	TRBJ2-7	-	CASSPPVGTGSYEQYF	TGCGCCAGCAGCCCCCCGGTTGGTACGGGATCCTACGAGCAGTACTTC
TRBV2	-	TRBJ2-2	TRBD1	CASSVGTGANTGELFF	TGTGCCAGCAGTGTTGGGACAGGGGCAAACACCGGGGAGCTGTTTTTT
TRBV15	-	TRBJ1-5	-	CATSTRASNQPQHF	TGTGCCACCAGCACCAGGGCTAGCAATCAGCCCCAGCATTTT